This T cell receptor (beta chain) was found in a study of shared clonotypes between healthy human individuals. On the study more broadly: The study enrolled two women and three men aged 18 to 49.

CD45RO-negative, CCR7-positively selected cells formed the naive CD8 fraction, excluding terminally differentiated effector memory CD45RA+ cells. The CDR3 is 15 residues long. Trimming pared 5 bases from V and 3 bases from J, leaving 13 bases between. The V gene's germline CDR1 is SEHNR and CDR2 FQNEAQ (reference sequence). Sorted-subset replicate PCR reactions were performed with approximately 200 ng DNA, corresponding to 30,000 to 35,000 T cell genomes. Sequenced by immunoSEQ multiplex PCR; TCRdb stores in-frame clones only, minus some. The sample lists some 2,000,000 clones; approximately 95% were seen once.

The receptor was isolated from a man aged 18 to 35 in good health. This chain joins TRBV7-9 and TRBJ2-2; D unresolved. The sequenced sample consisted of naive CD8+ T cells sorted from blood. CDR3 amino acids: CASSQELRHTGELFF. The CDR3 nucleotides are TGTGCCAGCAGCCAGGAGCTCCGGCACACCGGGGAGCTGTTTTTT. The variable domain in full, with the rest retrieved from reference TRBV7-9 and TRBJ2-2, is DTGVSQNPRHKITKRGQNVTFRCDPISEHNRLYWYRQTLGQGPEFLTYFQNEAQLEKSRLLSDRFSAERPKGSFSTLEIQRTEQGDSAMYLCASSQELRHTGELFFGEGSRLTVL.